This TCR beta chain was sequenced during a study of T cell responses to AZD1222 COVID-19 vaccine. Overall study results and limits: Spike-specific TCR breadth rose after two AZD1222 doses, and depth rose as well. Baseline antibody screening turned up just a handful of seropositive AZD1222 recipients.

Concerning this clone itself: Its target is unknown.

TCRdb's table, derived via immunoSEQ multiplex PCR, lists solely in-frame clones and lacks some. The sample includes roughly 140,000 clones, around 91% of them seen just once. The germline V gene encodes CDR1 SGHTA and CDR2 FQGNSA. V was pared by 0 bases and J by 1 base, with 6 bases between. This CDR3 spans 14 amino acids. This clonotype was obtained from an adult in good health. The rearrangement uses TRBV7-2 and TRBJ1-1, with a tentative D call TRBD1 (5 bases). The source material was peripheral blood, sampled on day 0 of AZD1222 vaccination. The chain's CDR3 is CASSLAGRNTEAFF. The CDR3, as DNA: TGTGCCAGCAGCTTAGCGGGGCGGAACACTGAAGCTTTCTTT.